A selection of T cell receptor beta chains follows, all from one sample in a study of CD8+ T cells in alopecia areata. Assay: immunoSEQ multiplex PCR; the TCRdb copy retains only in-frame clones and omits some. Among approximately 180,000 clones listed, approximately 59% were seen once. The source material was CD4+ T cells sorted from blood, sampled at week 0. Receptors originate from a human donor with alopecia areata. Each CDR3 is given with its conserved first and last residue. The D gene is left open where the match is weak. The listing skips clone size in some rows; elsewhere it reads once, few, many or a size class.

j_gene | abundance | v_gene | d_gene | CDR3aa | CDR3nt
TRBJ1-3 | - | TRBV30 | - | CAWSVLGADGNTIYF | TGTGCCTGGAGTGTCCTAGGTGCCGATGGAAACACCATATATTTT
TRBJ2-6 | few | TRBV7-9 | - | CASSVGANVLTF | TGTGCCAGCAGCGTTGGGGCCAACGTCCTGACTTTC
TRBJ2-5 | few | TRBV29-1 | - | CSAGDGQETQYF | TGCAGCGCCGGGGACGGGCAAGAGACCCAGTACTTC
TRBJ1-5 | once | TRBV15 | TRBD1 | CATSRAPGGAQPQHF | TGTGCCACCAGCAGAGCCCCAGGGGGAGCGCAGCCCCAGCATTTT
TRBJ1-2 | few | TRBV11-2 | TRBD1 | CASSLIRGDYGYTF | TGTGCCAGCAGCTTAATCAGGGGGGACTATGGCTACACCTTC
TRBJ2-5 | - | TRBV6-6 | TRBD1 | CASRSRGDREETQYF | TGTGCCAGCAGATCACGAGGGGACAGGGAAGAGACCCAGTACTTC
TRBJ1-5 | - | TRBV10-3 | TRBD1 | CAISEMGNPDRAGLNQPQHF | TGTGCCATCAGTGAGATGGGTAACCCGGACAGGGCTGGACTCAATCAGCCCCAGCATTTT
TRBJ2-5 | - | TRBV2 | TRBD1 | CASSEGPGQGEETQYF | TGTGCCAGCAGTGAAGGTCCGGGACAGGGAGAAGAGACCCAGTACTTC
TRBJ2-2 | - | TRBV2 | TRBD1 | CASSRQGTGELFF | TGTGCCAGCAGTCGACAGGGTACCGGGGAGCTGTTTTTT
TRBJ1-5 | - | TRBV19 | - | CASSIGQYSNQPQHF | TGTGCCAGTAGTATCGGACAGTATAGCAATCAGCCCCAGCATTTT
TRBJ2-3 | - | TRBV27 | TRBD2 | CASSPRGAGAFTDTQYF | TGTGCCAGCAGTCCTCGGGGAGCGGGGGCGTTCACAGATACGCAGTATTTT
TRBJ2-4 | - | TRBV6-6 | - | CAIQRGLEGIQYF | TGTGCCATCCAGAGGGGCCTAGAGGGCATTCAGTACTTC
TRBJ1-5 | - | TRBV30 | - | CAWREPGPYNQPQHF | TGTGCCTGGAGAGAACCCGGGCCGTACAATCAGCCCCAGCATTTT
TRBJ1-2 | - | TRBV29-1 | - | CSAERNYGYTF | TGCAGCGCCGAGAGGAACTATGGCTACACCTTC
TRBJ2-3 | - | TRBV9 | TRBD1 | CASSVTNRGLADTQYF | TGTGCCAGCAGCGTCACTAACAGGGGGCTGGCAGATACGCAGTATTTT
TRBJ1-5 | - | TRBV29-1 | - | CSVGWSGQPQHF | TGCAGCGTTGGTTGGAGCGGGCAGCCCCAGCATTTT
TRBJ2-2 | - | TRBV6-1 | TRBD2 | CATRGGTANTGELFF | TGTGCCACGCGGGGGGGGACCGCGAACACCGGGGAGCTGTTTTTT
TRBJ1-2 | once | TRBV5-6 | - | CASSLWGVNYGYTF | TGTGCCAGCAGCTTGTGGGGGGTTAACTATGGCTACACCTTC
TRBJ1-4 | - | TRBV30 | - | CAWSVNEKLFF | TGTGCCTGGAGTGTGAATGAAAAACTGTTTTTT
TRBJ2-4 | - | TRBV29-1 | - | CSVSGQVAKNIQYF | TGCAGCGTTTCGGGACAAGTAGCCAAAAACATTCAGTACTTC
TRBJ2-2 | few | TRBV29-1 | TRBD1 | CSGGQGIGELFF | TGCAGCGGCGGACAGGGGATCGGGGAGCTGTTTTTT
TRBJ2-7 | once | TRBV14 | TRBD1 | CASFTGDSYEQYF | TGTGCCAGCTTCACAGGGGATTCCTACGAGCAGTACTTC
TRBJ1-1 | - | TRBV23-1 | TRBD1 | CASSHRYRGNTEAFF | TGCGCCAGCAGTCATCGTTACAGGGGGAACACTGAAGCTTTCTTT
TRBJ1-6 | - | TRBV30 | - | CAWSVPPPGTYNSPLHF | TGTGCCTGGAGTGTACCCCCTCCGGGGACCTATAATTCACCCCTCCACTTT
TRBJ2-6 | - | TRBV29-1 | - | CSQPLRWSSGANVLTF | TGCAGCCAACCCCTCAGGTGGAGCTCTGGGGCCAACGTCCTGACTTTC
TRBJ2-7 | - | TRBV6-1 | TRBD2 | CASSAAGGGYEQYF | TGTGCCAGCAGTGCGGCGGGGGGAGGGTACGAGCAGTACTTC
TRBJ2-7 | - | TRBV6-5 | - | CASSYLGAYEQYF | TGTGCCAGCAGTTATTTGGGGGCCTACGAGCAGTACTTC
TRBJ1-2 | - | TRBV18 | TRBD1 | CASSPGQGIGGYTF | TGTGCCAGCTCACCGGGACAGGGTATCGGAGGCTACACCTTC
TRBJ2-7 | - | TRBV30 | - | CAWNRVSYEQYF | TGTGCCTGGAATCGGGTTTCCTACGAGCAGTACTTC
TRBJ2-7 | once | TRBV7-8 | TRBD1 | CASAWGRGLFNEQYF | TGTGCCAGCGCCTGGGGCAGGGGGCTTTTCAACGAGCAGTACTTC
TRBJ2-7 | - | TRBV19 | - | CASSNGWGFEQYF | TGTGCCAGTAGTAATGGTTGGGGATTCGAGCAGTACTTC
TRBJ1-2 | - | TRBV6-6 | - | CASSPDPGIGYTF | TGTGCCAGCAGTCCCGACCCCGGGATTGGCTACACCTTC
TRBJ1-1 | few | TRBV29-1 | - | CSVLASILNTEAFF | TGCAGCGTTTTGGCATCCATCCTGAACACTGAAGCTTTCTTT
TRBJ1-5 | once | TRBV6-1 | TRBD1 | CASSEGDRGLYQPQHF | TGTGCCAGCAGTGAGGGAGACAGGGGGCTTTATCAGCCCCAGCATTTT
TRBJ2-3 | - | TRBV18 | - | CASSPTAGSTDTQYF | TGTGCCAGCTCCCCGACGGCGGGCAGCACAGATACGCAGTATTTT
TRBJ2-7 | - | TRBV6-1 | - | CASTQDRTGFEQYF | TGTGCCAGCACCCAAGACCGTACAGGGTTCGAGCAGTACTTC
TRBJ2-5 | few | TRBV5-1 | - | CASSFSPGSSQETQYF | TGCGCCAGCAGCTTTTCCCCAGGGTCTTCCCAAGAGACCCAGTACTTC
TRBJ2-7 | few | TRBV29-1 | - | CSVSLQGGEQYF | TGCAGCGTTAGCTTGCAGGGTGGCGAGCAGTACTTC
TRBJ2-5 | - | TRBV15 | - | CATSRARTGQETQYF | TGTGCCACCAGCAGAGCGAGGACTGGACAAGAGACCCAGTACTTC
TRBJ2-7 | - | TRBV29-1 | - | CSVSGVFSYEQYF | TGCAGCGTTTCAGGGGTCTTCAGCTACGAGCAGTACTTC
TRBJ1-5 | - | TRBV27 | - | CASSPAGSNQPQHF | TGTGCCAGCAGTCCGGCCGGTAGCAATCAGCCCCAGCATTTT
TRBJ1-1 | - | TRBV4-1 | - | CASSYHGEAFF | TGCGCCAGCAGCTACCACGGTGAAGCTTTCTTT
TRBJ1-1 | - | TRBV10-3 | - | CAISDPVGTEAFF | TGTGCCATCAGTGACCCGGTTGGTACTGAAGCTTTCTTT
TRBJ1-1 | few | TRBV29-1 | - | CSVVPQQGTEAFF | TGCAGCGTTGTCCCTCAACAGGGCACTGAAGCTTTCTTT
TRBJ1-2 | once | TRBV19 | - | CASSIKTGENYGYTF | TGTGCCAGTAGTATCAAGACAGGCGAAAACTATGGCTACACCTTC
TRBJ2-7 | - | TRBV6-7 | TRBD2 | CASIILWDGGSCEQYF | TGTGCCAGCATTATCCTGTGGGACGGGGGGTCTTGCGAGCAGTACTTC
TRBJ1-2 | - | TRBV30 | TRBD1 | CAWRRGLGQGNYGYTF | TGTGCCTGGAGGCGAGGATTGGGACAGGGAAACTATGGCTACACCTTC
TRBJ1-2 | - | TRBV5-1 | - | CASSLAQGSNYGYTF | TGCGCCAGCAGCTTGGCCCAGGGCAGCAACTATGGCTACACCTTC
TRBJ2-5 | - | TRBV5-1 | - | CASSEQGLGQETQYF | TGCGCCAGCAGCGAACAGGGTTTGGGTCAAGAGACCCAGTACTTC
TRBJ2-7 | - | TRBV20-1 | - | CSAPGGGQQYF | TGCAGTGCCCCCGGCGGGGGCCAGCAGTACTTC
TRBJ1-5 | few | TRBV27 | TRBD1 | CASSPGTGGASNQPQHF | TGTGCCAGCAGTCCCGGGACAGGGGGGGCTAGCAATCAGCCCCAGCATTTT
TRBJ2-5 | - | TRBV29-1 | - | CSVLAKQGGETQYF | TGCAGCGTTCTCGCCAAACAGGGTGGAGAGACCCAGTACTTC
TRBJ1-1 | - | TRBV29-1 | - | CSTHRVNTEAFF | TGCAGCACCCATAGGGTGAACACTGAAGCTTTCTTT
TRBJ2-3 | - | TRBV19 | - | CASTPSGRETQYF | TGTGCCAGTACTCCCTCAGGACGGGAGACGCAGTATTTT